These 19 T cell receptor beta chains share one sample of origin, sequenced in a study of beta chain features in type 1 diabetes. Study-level points and caveats: In every one of the four CD4+ subsets, TCRB CDR3s were moderately but significantly shorter in Type 1 diabetes patients.

For these TCRs, the target antigens are not known. The entirety of the isolated RNA underwent reverse transcription, so expressed TCRB transcripts were sequenced. The method was immunoSEQ multiplex PCR; TCRdb's version includes in-frame clones alone and lacks a portion of them. This repertoire shows about 170,000 clones, approximately 8.1% found once; its top ten account for around 0.94%. The sample comprised central memory CD4+ T cells from blood. These receptors all come from a woman in her thirties or forties with type 1 diabetes.

The chain couples TRBV7-2 to TRBJ2-5, with a weak D call TRBD2 (5 bases). The CDR3 has 15 residues. Germline values: CDR1 SGHTA, CDR2 FQGNSA. With 5 bases removed from V and 2 bases from J, the gap between germline ends came to 15 bases. Here the CDR3 reads CASSLSGAVQETQYF. CDR3 nucleotides: TGTGCCAGCAGCCTCAGTGGAGCGGTGCAAGAGACCCAGTACTTC.

The CDR3 loop is CASSPPGTSGRLGHEQYF. The CDR3 DNA reads TGTGCCAGCAGCCCTCCCGGGACTAGCGGGAGGTTGGGCCACGAGCAGTACTTC. The chain joins TRBV5-4 to TRBJ2-7, with 15 bases aligning to TRBD2. The CDR3 is 18 amino acids. The V gene's germline CDR1 is SGHNT and CDR2 YYREEE (reference sequence). V dropped 4 bases and J dropped 5; count of bases not matched to a gene: 13.

V and J are TRBV5-4 and TRBJ2-3; D call uncertain. The CDR3 has 13 residues. Trimming shortened V by 1 base and J by 0 bases, and 3 bases separated the two germline ends. The V gene's germline CDR1 is SGHNT and CDR2 YYREEE (reference sequence). The CDR3 reads CASSLTSTDTQYF. The CDR3 DNA reads TGTGCCAGCAGCTTGACTAGCACAGATACGCAGTATTTT.

This clone has just a few counts. The chain carries TRBV9 and TRBJ1-1; D possibly corresponds to TRBD1 (6 bases). Deletions cut 3 bases from V and 6 bases from J, with 18 bases between. Germline lookup yields CDR1 SGDLS and CDR2 YYNGEE. This CDR3 region has 15 residues. In DNA form, the CDR3 reads TGTGCCAGCAGCGCGGGGGGCAGGCCGGAGGCTGAAGCTTTCTTT. Translated, it gives CASSAGGRPEAEAFF.

This clone was counted between two and nine times. The chain links TRBV28 to TRBJ1-1; the D gene is possibly TRBD1 (5 bases). There are 13 residues in the CDR3. Germline V gene data show CDR1 as MDHEN and CDR2 as SYDVKM. V was pared by 2 bases and J by 4 bases, with 8 bases between. The CDR3 coding sequence is TGTGCCAGCAGTTTAAACGGGGGCACTGAAGCTTTCTTT. Amino acids: CASSLNGGTEAFF.

The table lists this clone with a few counts. V usage is TRBV15 and J usage is TRBJ1-5; TRBD1 aligns across 7 bases. Germline V gene data show CDR1 as LNHNV and CDR2 as YYDKDF (reference sequence). CDR3 length equals 14 residues. V lost 0 bases to trimming and J lost 6 bases; unmatched junction nucleotides: 2. The CDR3 loop reads CATSRDHRGQPQHF. CDR3 in DNA: TGTGCCACCAGCAGAGATCACAGGGGTCAGCCCCAGCATTTT.

CDR3 bases: TGTGCCAGCAGCCCGGGACAGGGAAGCCACGAGCAGTACTTC. This codes for CASSPGQGSHEQYF. The rearrangement uses TRBV7-2 and TRBJ2-7; TRBD1 matches 9 bases. The CDR3 totals 14 residues. V lost 5 bases, J lost 5 bases, and 7 bases stayed unmatched. The germline CDR1 and CDR2 sequences are SGHTA and FQGNSA.

This chain connects TRBV5-1 to TRBJ2-5, with TRBD1 as a possible D gene (6 bases). V lost 0 bases and J 5 bases, leaving 11 bases between the germline ends. CDR3 length: 14 amino acids. CDR1 is SGHRS and CDR2 is YFSETQ in the germline V gene. CDR3 sequence: CASSLAQGKETQYF. CDR3 bases: TGCGCCAGCAGCTTGGCCCAGGGGAAGGAGACCCAGTACTTC.

This clone has more than one count but fewer than ten. The chain employs TRBV18 and TRBJ1-6; D unclear. Trimming removed 1 base at V and 0 bases at J, with 4 bases between. The CDR3 totals 15 residues. CDR1 is KGHSH, CDR2 LQKENI, per germline. The chain's CDR3 is CASSPLSSYNSPLHF. CDR3 DNA sequence: TGTGCCAGCTCACCACTGAGCTCCTATAATTCACCCCTCCACTTT.

This clone was counted only a few times. CDR3 nucleotide sequence: TGTGCCAGCAGCTTCTCACAGCCAGATACGCAGTATTTT. It codes for CASSFSQPDTQYF. The V call is TRBV11-2, the J call TRBJ2-3; no firm D call. CDR1 and CDR2 from the germline V gene are SGHAT and FQNNGV. The V end lost 3 bases, the J end lost 4 bases, and 8 bases lay between the germline ends. The CDR3 loop spans 13 amino acids.

There are many counts of this clone. The chain has TRBV5-6 and TRBJ2-1; D not resolved. The V and J ends lost 3 bases and 12 bases respectively, with 10 bases between them. Germline V CDR1 and CDR2: SGHDT, YYEEEE. The CDR3 has 11 residues. As DNA, the CDR3 is TGTGCCAGCAGCTCGAGCGTTTTGCAGTTCTTC. This gives the protein CASSSSVLQFF.

This clone was observed a few times. J is TRBJ2-7 and V is TRBV28; tentative D call: TRBD2 (6 bases). Germline V gene lookup returns CDR1 MDHEN and CDR2 SYDVKM. Trimming left V 7 bases short and J 4 bases short, with 8 bases between. This CDR3 has 11 residues. The CDR3 spells CASTGGYEQYF. CDR3 nucleotides: TGTGCCAGCACCGGAGGGTACGAGCAGTACTTC.

V usage is TRBV10-3 and J usage is TRBJ1-1; the D gene is possibly TRBD1 (6 bases). The CDR3 spans 14 residues. V was clipped by 7 bases and J by 3 bases, with 15 bases between them. From germline, CDR1 is ENHRY and CDR2 SYGVKD. For the CDR3, the DNA is TGTGCCATCAACGCACAGGGCGTGGACACTGAAGCTTTCTTT. Its protein is CAINAQGVDTEAFF.

The chain is built from TRBV7-9 and TRBJ2-5, with 12 nucleotides matching TRBD2. The ends lost 5 bases at V and 3 bases at J; junction bases unmatched: 4. Germline-derived CDR1 and CDR2 are SEHNR and FQNEAQ (reference sequence). The CDR3 is 15 residues long. This CDR3 reads CASSPGLAGKETQYF. CDR3 sequence (DNA): TGTGCCAGCAGCCCCGGACTAGCGGGGAAAGAGACCCAGTACTTC.

Ten or more counts support this clone. Here the CDR3 DNA reads TGTGCCAGCAGCCAACAATCGACAGGGGGCAATGAGCAGTTCTTC. Its protein is CASSQQSTGGNEQFF. The chain links TRBV4-2 to TRBJ2-1; the match to TRBD1 covers 9 bases. This CDR3 has 15 amino acids. J gave up 6 bases and V 2 bases, and 5 bases lay outside the gene matches. CDR1 LGHNA and CDR2 YNFKEQ come from the germline V gene.

The V and J genes are TRBV27 and TRBJ1-1, with TRBD1 as a possible D gene (5 bases). CDR3 length: 17 amino acids. Trimming shortened V by 0 bases and J by 4 bases, and 18 bases separated the two germline ends. Germline V gene lookup returns CDR1 MNHEY and CDR2 SMNVEV (reference sequence). The DNA of the CDR3 is TGTGCCAGCAGTTTATCTCCCGTCTCCGTGGGGCGCACTGAAGCTTTCTTT. Amino acids: CASSLSPVSVGRTEAFF.

This clone was seen only a few times. This sequence joins TRBV2 and TRBJ2-7; no definite D call. The CDR3 length is 11 residues. Germline V gene lookup returns CDR1 SNHLY and CDR2 FYNNEI. CDR3 amino acids: CGASLAYEQYF. CDR3 DNA sequence: TGTGGAGCAAGCCTGGCCTACGAGCAGTACTTC.

The chain uses TRBV7-3 and TRBJ2-1; D unclear. CDR1 and CDR2 from the germline V gene are SGHTA and FQGTGA. V was clipped by 4 bases and J by 5 bases, with 21 bases between them. This CDR3 has 17 amino acids. CDR3 nucleotide sequence: TGTGCCAGCAGCTCACCTCCGGGTCGTATAGTGGACAATGAGCAGTTCTTC. As protein: CASSSPPGRIVDNEQFF.

The rearrangement links TRBV6-5 to TRBJ2-7, with 8 bases aligning to TRBD1. The V and J ends lost 5 bases and 6 bases, in that order; junction bases with no gene match: 0. Germline values: CDR1 MNHEY, CDR2 SVGAGI. The CDR3 is 11 amino acids. The CDR3 spells CASSDRGEQYF. Written as DNA, the CDR3 is TGTGCCAGCAGTGACAGGGGCGAGCAGTACTTC.